This T cell receptor (beta chain) originates from a study of blood T cell repertoires in COVID-19. Background on the study: Italy, Spain and the United States were the sources of the convalescent and acute COVID-19 samples.

Authors' processing steps: By means of reference gene primer amplification, nucleated cell counts were estimated. Measured with immunoSEQ multiplex PCR; TCRdb has only the in-frame clones, and not every one. V, J and clone size are taken as reported in that table, and D and trimming were inferred from the DNA itself. The top ten clones hold around a quarter of a sample with about 52,000 clones, 81% of them seen once. CDR1 and CDR2 from the germline V gene are SGHTA and FQGTGA. CDR3 length: 17 residues. Trimming removed 2 bases from V and 2 bases from J, with 18 bases in between. The TCR comes from a woman aged 80 or over with COVID-19, enrolled during active disease. The V call is TRBV7-3, the J call TRBJ1-1; no definite D call. The specimen sequenced was peripheral blood. CDR3 sequence reads: CASSLGQKDPLNTEAFF. DNA of the CDR3: TGTGCCAGCAGCTTAGGGCAGAAAGACCCCCTAAACACTGAAGCTTTCTTT.